Listed below are T cell receptor beta chains from one sample, sequenced in a study of T-cell memory formation after mild COVID-19. Via MiXCR, TCRdb re-called the 5' RACE reads, giving one row per CDR3 protein. The sample includes around 130,000 distinct CDR3 sequences, 15% to 20% seen only once; the top ten take about 14%. Sequenced material: PBMCs or a T cell subset sorted from them (not recorded which). Receptors were obtained from an adult woman who had mild COVID-19 (a few samples of this study predate the infection). Cell type and time point are not known. The CDR3 runs from the conserved cysteine through the conserved F or W. The order of the fields is CDR3 length, V gene, CDR3 protein.

17	TRBV5-1	CASSLTGTGVVQETQYF
15	TRBV7-7	CASSPALGQSYEQYF
15	TRBV5-1	CASSSSGTGMDGYTF
16	TRBV20-1	CSARALAGGGSDTQYF
12	TRBV20-1	CSAGPYTGELFF
11	TRBV5-1	CASSLDEKLFF
15	TRBV7-7	CASSLTGLSRETQYF
18	TRBV4-2	CASSQAGRSDSSTDTQYF
14	TRBV2	CASTLAPIGNEQFF
17	TRBV5-6	CASSSILTGTTRNEQFF
11	TRBV20-1	CSASQAEKLFF
18	TRBV12-3/TRBV12-4	CASSPKGTSGNNFNEQFF
16	TRBV4-3	CASSQDAGYTYNEQFF
14	TRBV5-6	CASREAGGHTEAFF
15	TRBV6-5	CASSSGQGPNYGYTF
12	TRBV6-5	CAGRTGQGEQFF
18	TRBV6-5	CASSPSGNTDSGANVLTF
11	TRBV24-1	CATSVWGEQFF
18	TRBV9	CASSVARTGGAGTGELFF
16	TRBV19	CASSNLIREANYGYTF
16	TRBV21-1	CASSPPRGSLVGEQFF
14	TRBV4-1	CASTWGRADEKLFF
17	TRBV4-2	CASSQTPGQVKGSAQHF
15	TRBV9	CASSPGRVSTDTQYF
14	TRBV5-1	CASRRDSSFGELFF
11	TRBV6-5	CASSYSSEQYF
17	TRBV12-3/TRBV12-4	CASSSSRGVGSTYEQYF
16	TRBV19	CASSIWGDGSNQPQHF
13	TRBV7-2	CASSGGSYNEQFF
15	TRBV5-8	CASSLGQGSTGELFF
17	TRBV5-1	CASSLGLAGPFRDEQFF
15	TRBV4-1	CASSQVGQGAYGYTF
15	TRBV12-3/TRBV12-4	CASSFGNPGTGELFF
13	TRBV5-6	CAGTAGLLGEQFF
15	TRBV7-2	CASSLVRTVQETQYF
16	TRBV2	CASRIIRQGRGGPQHF
14	TRBV30	CAWSGLTSRNTIYF
13	TRBV11-2	CASSLGQKETQYF
14	TRBV10-3	CALRGQGSEDEQFF
18	TRBV3-1	CASSQGLAGARVSETQYF
13	TRBV20-1	CSATLASDYEQYF
15	TRBV10-3	CAISEVESRSAEAFF
15	TRBV12-3/TRBV12-4	CASSGGGLAGNEQYF
15	TRBV5-1	CASGMRGSPRDEQFF
12	TRBV19	CASSMSRDGYTF
15	TRBV12-3/TRBV12-4	CASTFSSGRDNEQFF
11	TRBV29-1	CSPYRGTEAFF
10	TRBV29-1	CSVTAPTQYF
13	TRBV7-2	CASSLGLVETQYF
11	TRBV2	CASSVWNTQYF
11	TRBV5-5	CASSLLGELFF
14	TRBV3-1	CASSQGNSGREQYF
13	TRBV14	CASSYDRESEAFF
15	TRBV2	CASSAGTGLTWTQYF